The clone carrying this T cell receptor (beta chain) was observed at least ten times. The target antigen is unknown. The data derive from a study of T-cell reconstitution after alpha-beta-depleted transplantation in children. General study findings and limits: The study traced high day-60 TCRbeta diversity in some patients to surviving recipient T cells and thymic progenitors. When one year had passed after transplant, most T-cell counts and diversity came from newly produced T cells. By about two months after transplant, alpha-beta T cells reportedly arose from several hundred graft clones that had expanded.

Preparing the TCRbeta library involved the use of unique molecular identifiers. A single record per CDR3 protein comes from TCRdb applying MiXCR to the PCR reads. In the table there are a few hundred thousand distinct CDR3 sequences, around 7.3% of which are singletons. The CDR3 length is 13 residues. V lost 5 bases and J lost 3, with 11 bases in between. CDR1 is SQVTM, CDR2 ANQGSEA, per germline. V gene TRBV29-1 combines with J gene TRBJ1-5; D is undetermined. The sequence came from a female patient aged 2 to 10 who had a stem cell transplant for Fanconi anemia, so the T cells may come from the graft donor. Sequencing was performed on peripheral blood, taken 360 days after TCRalphabeta/CD19-depleted stem cell transplant. The CDR3 region is CSVQSDFNQPQHF. CDR3 DNA sequence: TGCAGCGTTCAATCCGATTTCAATCAGCCCCAGCATTTT. The full variable domain, its missing parts supplied by reference TRBV29-1 and TRBJ1-5, is SAVISQKPSRDICQRGTSLTIQCQVDSQVTMMFWYRQQPGQSLTLIATANQGSEATYESGFVIDKFPISRPNLTFSTLTVSNMSPEDSSIYLCSVQSDFNQPQHFGDGTRLSIL.